Presented here are 14 T cell receptor beta chains from one specimen sequenced in a study of cytomegalovirus exposure and HLA in healthy donors. Primers for the PCR totalled 60 Vbeta and 13 Jbeta. The table came from immunoSEQ multiplex PCR; TCRdb's copy has only in-frame clones and leaves some out. With approximately 93,000 clones in the sample, the ten largest clones hold under 4.5%. The sequencing sample was made of PBMCs. The receptors stem from a woman aged 25 to 39 in good health and CMV-seronegative.

V and J are TRBV5-1 and TRBJ2-2, with D tentatively TRBD2 (6 bases). CDR3 length equals 15 residues. Germline values: CDR1 SGHRS, CDR2 YFSETQ. Trimming removed 4 bases from V and 3 bases from J, with 13 bases in between. For the CDR3, the DNA is TGCGCCAGCAGCCGAGGGACGGGAGACACCGGGGAGCTGTTTTTT. This codes for CASSRGTGDTGELFF.

This chain joins TRBV19 and TRBJ2-5; 8 bases align to TRBD1. This CDR3 has 15 residues. Germline trimming cut 2 bases from V and 4 bases from J; bases unmatched to any gene: 6. Germline values: CDR1 LNHDA, CDR2 SQIVND (reference sequence). The CDR3 DNA reads TGTGCCAGTAGTATACAGGGGGCGGTGGGAGAGACCCAGTACTTC. It specifies CASSIQGAVGETQYF.

V is TRBV29-1 and J is TRBJ2-7; D is undetermined. The CDR3 loop spans 12 amino acids. V lost 4 bases, J lost 6 bases, and 13 bases lay in between. Per the germline V gene, CDR1 is SQVTM and CDR2 is ANQGSEA. The CDR3 DNA reads TGCAGCGTTGTAGTCACCTCGGGCGAGCAGTACTTC. Translating gives CSVVVTSGEQYF.

V is TRBV11-2 and J is TRBJ2-7, with D maybe TRBD2 (6 bases). Trimming left V 5 bases short and J 0 bases short, with 11 bases between. The CDR3 totals 14 residues. CDR1 SGHAT and CDR2 FQNNGV come from the germline V gene. In DNA form, the CDR3 reads TGTGCCAGCAGCGCCCGGGAGCACTCCTACGAGCAGTACTTC. This codes for CASSAREHSYEQYF.

V and J are TRBV5-4 and TRBJ2-7, with a tentative D call TRBD2 (6 bases). Germline V CDR1 and CDR2: SGHNT, YYREEE (reference sequence). The length of the CDR3 is 14 residues. The germline V and J ends were trimmed by 4 bases and 5 bases, with 16 bases remaining between them. CDR3 DNA: TGTGCCAGCAGCGTCGACCTCCGGGAGCACGAGCAGTACTTC. Its protein product is CASSVDLREHEQYF.

The CDR3, as DNA: TGTGCCAGCAGTGAGATGGGACAGCAAGAGACCCAGTACTTC. Encoded protein: CASSEMGQQETQYF. J is TRBJ2-5 and V is TRBV6-1, with 7 nucleotides matching TRBD1. After removal of 3 bases from V and 2 bases from J, the junction contained 3 bases not matched to a gene. Germline V gene lookup returns CDR1 MNHNS and CDR2 SASEGT. This CDR3 has 14 amino acids.

This chain joins TRBV9 and TRBJ1-2; perhaps TRBD1 as D (6 bases). CDR1 is SGDLS and CDR2 is YYNGEE in the germline V gene. The CDR3 loop spans 15 amino acids. Trimming removed 3 bases from V and 2 bases from J, with 14 bases in between. DNA for the CDR3: TGTGCCAGCAGCGAGGGGGGGACTCCCAACTATGGCTACACCTTC. It codes for CASSEGGTPNYGYTF.

The chain uses TRBV28 and TRBJ2-7; D ambiguous. The CDR3 runs 12 residues. The germline V gene has CDR1 MDHEN and CDR2 SYDVKM. Trimming pared 4 bases from V and 1 base from J, leaving 5 bases between. CDR3 region: CASSSLSYEQYF. CDR3 sequence (DNA): TGTGCCAGCAGTTCTCTTTCCTACGAGCAGTACTTC.

The V gene is TRBV11-2, the J gene TRBJ1-1, with D perhaps TRBD1 (6 bases). This CDR3 is built from 15 residues. The ends were cut back, 3 bases at V and 1 base at J, with 12 bases in the middle. CDR1 is SGHAT and CDR2 is FQNNGV in the germline V gene. The CDR3 is CASSFGGQTNTEAFF. CDR3 in DNA: TGTGCCAGCAGCTTTGGGGGACAAACGAACACTGAAGCTTTCTTT.

The V call is TRBV28, the J call TRBJ2-5; 8 nucleotides match TRBD1. CDR1 MDHEN and CDR2 SYDVKM come from the germline V gene. The length of the CDR3 is 15 residues. V was pared by 4 bases and J by 1 base, with 5 bases of the junction left unmatched. Here the CDR3 reads CASSSWGQVQETQYF. DNA of the CDR3: TGTGCCAGCAGTTCCTGGGGACAGGTCCAAGAGACCCAGTACTTC.

The CDR3 is CASSDGLLNHNEQFF. The CDR3 DNA is TGTGCCAGCAGTGACGGACTTCTAAACCACAATGAGCAGTTCTTC. The chain carries TRBV2 and TRBJ2-1; D may be TRBD2 (5 bases). Trimming pared 3 bases from V and 5 bases from J, leaving 14 bases between. The CDR3 loop spans 15 amino acids. The V gene's germline CDR1 is SNHLY and CDR2 FYNNEI.

The chain carries TRBV4-1 and TRBJ2-5; TRBD2 is a possible D gene (6 bases). Germline V lookup: CDR1 MGHRA, CDR2 YSYEKL. This CDR3 spans 15 amino acids. V was shortened by 0 bases and J by 5 bases, with 13 bases between the two germline ends. CDR3 region: CASSQDDGRAETQYF. CDR3 nucleotides: TGCGCCAGCAGCCAAGATGACGGGAGAGCGGAGACCCAGTACTTC.

The chain combines TRBV6-1 with TRBJ2-1; 9 nucleotides line up with TRBD2. This CDR3 is built from 15 residues. Germline-derived CDR1 and CDR2 are MNHNS and SASEGT. V trimming: 1 base; J trimming: 4 bases; junction bases outside the gene matches: 2. The CDR3 loop reads CASSEEGLAYNEQFF. CDR3 DNA sequence: TGTGCCAGCAGTGAAGAGGGACTAGCATACAATGAGCAGTTCTTC.

The V gene is TRBV6-1, the J gene TRBJ1-3; no clear D. Per germline, CDR1 MNHNS and CDR2 SASEGT. The CDR3 has 15 amino acids. The V end was cut by 7 bases, the J end by 0 bases, with 13 bases between. CDR3: CASIATASSGNTIYF. The CDR3 DNA reads TGTGCCAGCATAGCAACTGCCAGCTCTGGAAACACCATATATTTT.